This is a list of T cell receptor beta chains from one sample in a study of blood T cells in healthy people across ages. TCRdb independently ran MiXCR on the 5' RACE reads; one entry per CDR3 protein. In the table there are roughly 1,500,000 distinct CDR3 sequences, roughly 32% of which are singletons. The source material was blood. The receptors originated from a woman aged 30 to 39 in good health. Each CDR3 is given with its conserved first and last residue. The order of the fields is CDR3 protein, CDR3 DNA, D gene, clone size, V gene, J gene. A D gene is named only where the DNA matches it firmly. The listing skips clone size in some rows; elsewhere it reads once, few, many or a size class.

CDR3 protein: CASSLIGPSTDTQYF; CDR3 DNA: TGTGCCAGCAGTTTGATAGGACCTAGCACAGATACGCAGTATTTT; D gene: .; clone size: .; V gene: TRBV27; J gene: TRBJ2-3
CDR3 protein: CASSHPKTGRNTIYF; CDR3 DNA: TGTGCCAGCAGCCACCCGAAGACAGGTCGAAACACCATATATTTT; D gene: .; clone size: once; V gene: TRBV4-2; J gene: TRBJ1-3
CDR3 protein: CASSLSSGRAQYF; CDR3 DNA: TGTGCCAGCAGTTTATCATCGGGTCGGGCGCAGTATTTT; D gene: .; clone size: .; V gene: TRBV12-3/TRBV12-4; J gene: TRBJ2-3
CDR3 protein: CASSQATPFTEAFF; CDR3 DNA: TGTGCCAGCAGCCAAGCGACGCCTTTCACTGAAGCTTTCTTT; D gene: .; clone size: .; V gene: TRBV14; J gene: TRBJ1-1
CDR3 protein: CASSPPGQYYEQYF; CDR3 DNA: TGTGCCAGCTCACCACCGGGACAATACTACGAGCAGTACTTC; D gene: .; clone size: few; V gene: TRBV18; J gene: TRBJ2-7
CDR3 protein: CASSLAQTTEAFF; CDR3 DNA: TGTGCCAGCAGCTTAGCTCAGACAACTGAAGCTTTCTTT; D gene: .; clone size: once; V gene: TRBV7-9; J gene: TRBJ1-1
CDR3 protein: CASSRGTSGGDFEQFF; CDR3 DNA: TGCGCCAGCAGCCGGGGGACTAGTGGGGGGGATTTTGAGCAGTTCTTC; D gene: TRBD2; clone size: .; V gene: TRBV4-1; J gene: TRBJ2-1
CDR3 protein: CAIFSSGSNSYNSPLHF; CDR3 DNA: TGTGCCATCTTCTCAAGCGGGTCGAACTCCTATAATTCACCCCTCCACTTT; D gene: .; clone size: .; V gene: TRBV6-1; J gene: TRBJ1-6
CDR3 protein: CASSEPAGESPLHF; CDR3 DNA: TGCGCCAGCAGTGAACCTGCCGGGGAGTCACCCCTCCACTTT; D gene: .; clone size: few; V gene: TRBV5-1; J gene: TRBJ1-6
CDR3 protein: CASSQGGGQGKYGYTF; CDR3 DNA: TGTGCCAGCAGCCAAGGGGGCGGCCAAGGGAAGTATGGCTACACCTTC; D gene: .; clone size: .; V gene: TRBV3-1; J gene: TRBJ1-2
CDR3 protein: CSASWDPGRDIQYF; CDR3 DNA: TGCAGTGCTTCGTGGGACCCCGGGAGAGACATTCAGTACTTC; D gene: .; clone size: few; V gene: TRBV20-1; J gene: TRBJ2-4
CDR3 protein: CASSQGASRTVYNEQFF; CDR3 DNA: TGCGCCAGCAGCCAAGGAGCTAGCAGGACCGTCTACAATGAGCAGTTCTTC; D gene: .; clone size: many; V gene: TRBV4-1; J gene: TRBJ2-1
CDR3 protein: CASSFKETQYF; CDR3 DNA: TGTGCCAGCAGTTTCAAAGAGACCCAGTACTTC; D gene: .; clone size: many; V gene: TRBV5-1; J gene: TRBJ2-5
CDR3 protein: CASSVERGTDTQYF; CDR3 DNA: TGTGCCAGCAGCGTAGAGAGGGGAACAGATACGCAGTATTTT; D gene: .; clone size: .; V gene: TRBV9; J gene: TRBJ2-3
CDR3 protein: CASSSFSAGTKGVTQYF; CDR3 DNA: TGTGCCAGCAGCTCCTTTAGCGCCGGGACTAAAGGGGTTACGCAGTATTTT; D gene: TRBD2; clone size: once; V gene: TRBV7-2; J gene: TRBJ2-3
CDR3 protein: CASSVRDWAYEQCF; CDR3 DNA: TGTGCCAGCAGCGTCCGGGACTGGGCTTATGAGCAGTGCTTC; D gene: .; clone size: .; V gene: TRBV9; J gene: TRBJ2-1
CDR3 protein: CASRHGAGANVLTF; CDR3 DNA: TGTGCCAGCAGACACGGGGCTGGGGCCAACGTCCTGACTTTC; D gene: .; clone size: .; V gene: TRBV3-1; J gene: TRBJ2-6
CDR3 protein: CASSLDRSTEQYF; CDR3 DNA: TGTGCCAGCAGCTTAGATCGCAGTACCGAGCAGTACTTC; D gene: .; clone size: few; V gene: TRBV11-3; J gene: TRBJ2-7
CDR3 protein: CASSREERDGKLFF; CDR3 DNA: TGTGCCAGCAGTCGAGAGGAGAGGGACGGAAAACTGTTTTTT; D gene: .; clone size: once; V gene: TRBV25-1; J gene: TRBJ1-4
CDR3 protein: CASSQDEGPGRGQYF; CDR3 DNA: TGTGCCAGCAGCCAAGATGAAGGCCCTGGACGGGGGCAGTACTTC; D gene: .; clone size: .; V gene: TRBV14; J gene: TRBJ2-7
CDR3 protein: CASSRWPDAYNGQFF; CDR3 DNA: TGTGCCAGCTCCCGGTGGCCGGATGCCTACAATGGGCAGTTCTTC; D gene: .; clone size: .; V gene: TRBV18; J gene: TRBJ2-1
CDR3 protein: CASSGLAGGIETQYF; CDR3 DNA: TGTGCCAGCAGTGGACTAGCGGGGGGGATAGAGACCCAGTACTTC; D gene: TRBD2; clone size: .; V gene: TRBV27; J gene: TRBJ2-5
CDR3 protein: CAWTLAGGRDEQFF; CDR3 DNA: TGTGCCTGGACGTTAGCGGGAGGGCGAGATGAGCAGTTCTTC; D gene: TRBD2; clone size: .; V gene: TRBV30; J gene: TRBJ2-1
CDR3 protein: CAGTVTPDYGYTF; CDR3 DNA: TGTGCCGGAACAGTAACCCCAGACTATGGCTACACCTTC; D gene: .; clone size: .; V gene: TRBV6-1; J gene: TRBJ1-2
CDR3 protein: CASSPAAAGLSPEQYF; CDR3 DNA: TGTGCCAGCAGTCCGGCGGCGGCAGGACTATCCCCGGAGCAGTACTTC; D gene: .; clone size: few; V gene: TRBV28; J gene: TRBJ2-5
CDR3 protein: CASTVTRDRSELYGYTF; CDR3 DNA: TGCGCCAGCACGGTTACTAGGGACAGATCAGAACTCTATGGCTACACCTTC; D gene: TRBD1; clone size: few; V gene: TRBV5-1; J gene: TRBJ1-2
CDR3 protein: CASSHGGKSDTQYF; CDR3 DNA: TGTGCCAGCAGCCATGGCGGGAAGTCGGATACGCAGTATTTT; D gene: .; clone size: .; V gene: TRBV3-1; J gene: TRBJ2-3
CDR3 protein: CASSLSQAGLEQYF; CDR3 DNA: TGCGCCAGCAGCTTGTCACAGGCCGGGCTCGAGCAGTACTTC; D gene: .; clone size: .; V gene: TRBV5-1; J gene: TRBJ2-7
CDR3 protein: CAISEPGRGYEQYF; CDR3 DNA: TGTGCCATCAGTGAGCCGGGGCGGGGCTACGAGCAGTACTTC; D gene: .; clone size: few; V gene: TRBV10-3; J gene: TRBJ2-7
CDR3 protein: CSASRTPISETQYF; CDR3 DNA: TGCAGCGCGTCACGGACGCCAATATCGGAGACCCAGTACTTC; D gene: .; clone size: .; V gene: TRBV20-1; J gene: TRBJ2-5
CDR3 protein: CASSQPKASVRFF; CDR3 DNA: TGTGCCAGCAGCCAACCCAAGGCTAGCGTAAGGTTCTTC; D gene: .; clone size: .; V gene: TRBV3-1; J gene: TRBJ2-1
CDR3 protein: CASSLSRDYEQYF; CDR3 DNA: TGCGCCAGCAGCTTGAGTCGAGATTACGAGCAGTACTTC; D gene: .; clone size: many; V gene: TRBV5-1; J gene: TRBJ2-7
CDR3 protein: CASSPKVLRQQYF; CDR3 DNA: TGTGCCAGCAGCCCGAAGGTTCTACGTCAGCAGTACTTC; D gene: .; clone size: few; V gene: TRBV6-6; J gene: TRBJ2-7
CDR3 protein: CASSRAPGASTGELFF; CDR3 DNA: TGTGCCAGCAGCCGCGCACCGGGGGCGAGCACCGGGGAGCTGTTTTTT; D gene: .; clone size: .; V gene: TRBV14; J gene: TRBJ2-2
CDR3 protein: CASSPRTGSYNEQFF; CDR3 DNA: TGTGCCAGCAGCCCCCGGACAGGGTCCTACAATGAGCAGTTCTTC; D gene: TRBD1; clone size: many; V gene: TRBV7-8; J gene: TRBJ2-1
CDR3 protein: CASSTGQGGYEQYF; CDR3 DNA: TGCGCCAGCAGCACCGGACAGGGGGGGTACGAGCAGTACTTC; D gene: TRBD1; clone size: many; V gene: TRBV5-1; J gene: TRBJ2-7